This T cell receptor (beta chain) was identified in a study of shared clonotypes between healthy human individuals. Clones were sequenced by immunoSEQ multiplex PCR, and TCRdb holds only the in-frame ones, with some missing. This sample carries around 1.5 million clones, approximately 98% of them seen once, and the ten largest clones take about 0.4%. The CDR3 extends over 16 amino acids. Germline-derived CDR1 and CDR2 are LNHDA and SQIVND (reference sequence). The V end lost 0 bases, the J end lost 3 bases, and 12 bases lay between the germline ends. The chain recombines TRBV19 with TRBJ1-5, with D maybe TRBD1 (5 bases). The sequence derives from a man aged 30 to 45 in good health. Sequencing used naive CD4+ T cells sorted from blood. Documented subset: CD45RA+ positively selected. Written as DNA, the CDR3 is TGTGCCAGTAGTATAGAGAGCGGCAGGGCCAATCAGCCCCAGCATTTT. This encodes CASSIESGRANQPQHF.